The clone carrying this T cell receptor (beta chain) was found a few times. Its antigen is undetermined. The CDR3 has 16 residues. Germline CDR1 reads SEHNR; CDR2 reads FQNEAQ (reference sequence). Losses at the gene ends were 1 base for V and 0 bases for J; bases not matched to a gene: 5. Some clones are missing from TCRdb's copy, which holds only in-frame ones; the method was immunoSEQ multiplex PCR. This sample has about 770,000 clones; over 60% occur once, and the top ten carry over 1.5%. These data originate in a study of shared clonotypes between healthy human individuals. Study results and caveats: A few donors held roughly 5% of naive CD4 clonotypes in common. Among the subsets, naive ones generally showed larger estimated richness than memory ones. Sampling covered nothing but blood. Tissue TCR repertoires likely differ from those found in blood.

V gene TRBV7-9 combines with J gene TRBJ2-7; TRBD2 aligns across 8 bases. The TCR comes from a woman aged 25 to 39 in good health. Sequenced material: memory CD4+ T cells sorted from blood. Specified subset: CD45RA-negative fraction. The CDR3 nucleotides read TGTGCCAGCAGCTTAGGGACCGGGACTAGCTCCTACGAGCAGTACTTC. Encoded protein: CASSLGTGTSSYEQYF.